This entry lists 25 T cell receptor beta chains sequenced from one sample in a study of radiotherapy plus CTLA-4 blockade in lung cancer. TCRdb's table, derived via immunoSEQ multiplex PCR, lists solely in-frame clones and lacks some. The sample shows 75,000 to 100,000 clones, roughly four fifths of them seen only once. This sample comprised peripheral blood, obtained from a patient treated with radiotherapy plus ipilimumab. The source of these receptors is a human donor with non-small cell lung cancer who had a partial response to radiotherapy plus ipilimumab.

The rearrangement joins TRBV6-1 to TRBJ2-7, with a possible D match to TRBD2 (6 bases). V was pared by 6 bases and J by 2 bases, with 14 bases between. The CDR3 contains 14 residues. Germline assignment: CDR1 MNHNS and CDR2 SASEGT. CDR3 nucleotides: TGTGCCAGCAGGGTGCGGGACGACACCTACGAGCAGTACTTC. Amino acids: CASRVRDDTYEQYF.

The chain couples TRBV2 to TRBJ2-1; 7 bases map to TRBD2. CDR1 and CDR2 from the germline V gene are SNHLY and FYNNEI. V shed 3 bases, J shed 5 bases, and the junction held 7 bases outside the gene matches. CDR3 length: 15 residues. The CDR3 sequence: CASSELGGSNNEQFF. CDR3 nucleotides: TGTGCCAGCAGTGAGTTGGGCGGGAGTAACAATGAGCAGTTCTTC.

V usage is TRBV5-1 and J usage is TRBJ1-1; no firm D call. The V end lost 0 bases, the J end lost 2 bases, and 8 bases lay between the germline ends. CDR3 size: 14 residues. Germline V gene sequence: CDR1 SGHRS, CDR2 YFSETQ. CDR3 loop: CASSLDRTNTEAFF. CDR3 DNA sequence: TGCGCCAGCAGCTTGGACAGAACTAACACTGAAGCTTTCTTT. Using reference TRBV5-1 and TRBJ1-1 for the parts outside the CDR3, the full variable domain is KAGVTQTPRYLIKTRGQQVTLSCSPISGHRSVSWYQQTPGQGLQFLFEYFSETQRNKGNFPGRFSGRQFSNSRSEMNVSTLELGDSALYLCASSLDRTNTEAFFGQGTRLTVV.

The rearrangement joins TRBV27 to TRBJ2-5; D is possibly TRBD2 (6 bases). V lost 5 bases to trimming and J lost 2 bases, with 18 bases between them. Germline V lookup: CDR1 MNHEY, CDR2 SMNVEV (reference sequence). CDR3 size: 16 residues. The CDR3 loop reads CASSPRRLGGQETQYF. DNA for the CDR3: TGTGCCAGCAGTCCACGCCGACTAGGAGGGCAAGAGACCCAGTACTTC.

This sequence joins TRBV4-2 and TRBJ2-7; the match to TRBD2 covers 9 bases. CDR1 and CDR2 (germline): LGHNA, YNFKEQ. V was clipped by 0 bases and J by 7 bases; unmatched bases: 7. The CDR3 loop spans 15 amino acids. The CDR3 DNA sequence: TGTGCCAGCAGCCAAGATCAAGGGCTAGCGGGAGAGCAGTACTTC. It specifies CASSQDQGLAGEQYF.

The rearrangement uses TRBV5-4 and TRBJ2-2; the D gene is possibly TRBD2 (5 bases). Between the trimmed V and J ends, which lost 4 bases and 5 bases, there was a span of 15 bases. The CDR3 length is 15 residues. Germline V gives CDR1 SGHNT, CDR2 YYREEE (reference sequence). The CDR3 nucleotides are TGTGCCAGCAGCGCCGGCGGTAGCGCAACCGGGGAGCTGTTTTTT. Translated: CASSAGGSATGELFF.

The chain couples TRBV7-9 to TRBJ2-2; the D gene is possibly TRBD2 (5 bases). CDR1 and CDR2 (germline): SEHNR, FQNEAQ (reference sequence). The V end lost 5 bases, the J end lost 5 bases, and 12 bases lay between the germline ends. The CDR3 has 14 amino acids. The DNA for the CDR3 is TGTGCCAGCAGCCTCATGACTAATACCGGGGAGCTGTTTTTT. Translation gives CASSLMTNTGELFF. Drawing the rest from reference TRBV7-9 and TRBJ2-2, the complete variable domain is DTGVSQNPRHKITKRGQNVTFRCDPISEHNRLYWYRQTLGQGPEFLTYFQNEAQLEKSRLLSDRFSAERPKGSFSTLEIQRTEQGDSAMYLCASSLMTNTGELFFGEGSRLTVL.

This chain uses TRBV19 with TRBJ2-3; the D gene is possibly TRBD2 (6 bases). The CDR3 is 13 residues long. Germline V CDR1 and CDR2: LNHDA, SQIVND (reference sequence). V was trimmed by 7 bases and J by 1 base, leaving 9 bases between them. CDR3 in DNA: TGTGCCAGTACAAAGCGGGGCACAGATACGCAGTATTTT. It translates to CASTKRGTDTQYF.

V usage is TRBV19 and J usage is TRBJ2-7; possible D gene TRBD1, 6 bases. The CDR3 runs to 13 residues. The V gene's germline CDR1 is LNHDA and CDR2 SQIVND (reference sequence). Trimming took off 10 bases at V and 0 bases at J, with 13 bases between the two ends. The CDR3 protein is CATSGTPSYEQYF. The CDR3 DNA sequence: TGTGCCACTTCTGGGACACCCTCCTACGAGCAGTACTTC.

V gene TRBV19 combines with J gene TRBJ2-7; the match to TRBD2 covers 10 bases. There are 15 residues in the CDR3. The V gene end was trimmed by 2 bases and the J gene end by 2 bases; junction bases not matched to a gene: 3. Per germline, CDR1 LNHDA and CDR2 SQIVND (reference sequence). The CDR3 nucleotides are TGTGCCAGTAGTATATCTAGCGGGGGAACCTACGAGCAGTACTTC. Amino acids: CASSISSGGTYEQYF. The whole variable domain, remainder taken from reference TRBV19 and TRBJ2-7, is DGGITQSPKYLFRKEGQNVTLSCEQNLNHDAMYWYRQDPGQGLRLIYYSQIVNDFQKGDIAEGYSVSREKKESFPLTVTSAQKNPTAFYLCASSISSGGTYEQYFGPGTRLTVT.

The chain recombines TRBV19 with TRBJ1-1; D is possibly TRBD1 (6 bases). Trimming left V 7 bases short and J 7 bases short, with 13 bases between. CDR3 length equals 12 residues. Germline lookup yields CDR1 LNHDA and CDR2 SQIVND (reference sequence). CDR3 in amino acids: CASKKDSGEAFF. CDR3 nucleotides: TGTGCCAGTAAGAAGGACAGCGGTGAAGCTTTCTTT.

The CDR3 reads CASSPLSGGIEAFF. The CDR3 DNA is TGTGCCAGCTCACCACTCTCCGGCGGGATTGAAGCTTTCTTT. The J gene is TRBJ1-1, the V gene TRBV18; D is uncertain. Trimming cost V 1 base and J 7 bases, with 13 bases left between them. The CDR3 runs to 14 residues. The germline V gene has CDR1 KGHSH and CDR2 LQKENI.

The gene calls are TRBV10-2 and TRBJ2-5, with D possibly being TRBD1 (6 bases). CDR3 length: 13 amino acids. Germline V gene lookup returns CDR1 WSHSY and CDR2 SAAADI. V was pared by 4 bases and J by 6 bases, with 12 bases between. CDR3 residues: CASSVVGAQTQYF. The CDR3 region has the DNA TGCGCCAGCAGTGTAGTGGGGGCGCAGACCCAGTACTTC.

The gene calls are TRBV4-1 and TRBJ2-1, with D maybe TRBD2 (6 bases). This CDR3 contains 15 residues. V was cut by 4 bases and J by 0 bases, with 10 bases left in between. From germline, CDR1 is MGHRA and CDR2 YSYEKL. Written as DNA, the CDR3 is TGCGCCAGCAGCCCCAGACTAGTCTCCTACAATGAGCAGTTCTTC. This encodes CASSPRLVSYNEQFF.

The CDR3 here is CASSLTGQGEGDTQYF. The CDR3 bases are TGCGCCAGCAGCTTGACGGGACAGGGGGAGGGAGATACGCAGTATTTT. The gene calls are TRBV5-1 and TRBJ2-3; 11 bases are shared with TRBD1. The germline V gene has CDR1 SGHRS and CDR2 YFSETQ. The trim removed 1 base at V and 5 bases at J, leaving 6 bases unmatched. The CDR3 loop spans 16 amino acids.

The rearrangement uses TRBV28 and TRBJ2-5; D possibly corresponds to TRBD1 (8 bases). Between the trimmed V and J ends, which lost 3 bases and 5 bases, there was a span of 19 bases. Germline CDR1 and CDR2: MDHEN and SYDVKM. There are 16 residues in the CDR3. CDR3: CASSFPSQGGEETQYF. The CDR3 region has the DNA TGTGCCAGCAGTTTCCCCTCACAGGGGGGGGAGGAGACCCAGTACTTC.

The V call is TRBV7-2, the J call TRBJ1-1, with TRBD1 as a possible D gene (5 bases). CDR1 SGHTA and CDR2 FQGNSA come from the germline V gene. The V gene lost 0 bases and the J gene lost 9 bases, with 14 bases spanning the gap. The CDR3 length is 14 residues. The CDR3 is CASSLAGPTSQAFF. CDR3 coding DNA: TGTGCCAGCAGCTTAGCGGGGCCCACATCCCAAGCTTTCTTT.

The chain is built from TRBV2 and TRBJ1-6; 10 bases fit TRBD1. The trim removed 7 bases at V and 7 bases at J, leaving 10 bases unmatched. This CDR3 spans 16 amino acids. CDR1 is SNHLY and CDR2 is FYNNEI in the germline V gene. The CDR3 DNA reads TGTGCCAGCAAAGGGGACAGGGGTACCTCGAATTCACCCCTCCACTTT. It encodes CASKGDRGTSNSPLHF.

CDR3 nucleotides: TGTGCCAGTAGTCACCGAAGTAGGGGCCTCTCTGGGGCCAACGTCCTGACTTTC. This gives the protein CASSHRSRGLSGANVLTF. The genes are TRBV19 and TRBJ2-6, with D possibly being TRBD1 (5 bases). The CDR3 is 18 amino acids. V lost 5 bases and J 0 bases, leaving 17 bases between the germline ends. Germline loops: CDR1 LNHDA, CDR2 SQIVND (reference sequence).

This clone was counted between two and nine times. The chain joins TRBV7-7 to TRBJ2-2, with no clear D. Trimming shortened V by 2 bases and J by 0 bases, and 10 bases separated the two germline ends. The CDR3 sequence is 16 residues long. The germline gives CDR1 SSHAT, CDR2 FNYEAQ (reference sequence). The CDR3 reads CASSLIGVANTGELFF. In DNA, the CDR3 is TGTGCCAGCAGCTTAATCGGAGTTGCGAACACCGGGGAGCTGTTTTTT.

The chain's CDR3 is CASSLDRGETQYF. DNA of the CDR3: TGTGCCAGCTCGCTTGACAGGGGAGAGACCCAGTACTTC. The chain employs TRBV18 and TRBJ2-5, with 8 bases matching TRBD1. This CDR3 contains 13 residues. The V gene's germline CDR1 is KGHSH and CDR2 LQKENI. The ends lost 6 bases at V and 4 bases at J; junction bases unmatched: 4.

The chain combines TRBV6-1 with TRBJ2-3, with TRBD2 identical over 9 bases. Germline trimming cut 7 bases from V and 5 bases from J; bases unmatched to any gene: 7. Per germline, CDR1 MNHNS and CDR2 SASEGT. This CDR3 is built from 14 residues. The CDR3 region has the DNA TGTGCCAGCATCGCGGGAGGGCCGATAGATACGCAGTATTTT. Its translation: CASIAGGPIDTQYF.

This rearrangement joins TRBV5-1 to TRBJ2-3, with TRBD2 identical over 8 bases. Germline V gene lookup returns CDR1 SGHRS and CDR2 YFSETQ. J gave up 8 bases and V 4 bases, and 15 bases lay outside the gene matches. This CDR3 is 16 amino acids long. Here the CDR3 DNA reads TGCGCCAGCAGCCCATTACAGGGCCCCCGGGAGGGTACGCAGTATTTT. Protein product: CASSPLQGPREGTQYF. Supplemented by reference TRBV5-1 and TRBJ2-3, the full variable domain reads KAGVTQTPRYLIKTRGQQVTLSCSPISGHRSVSWYQQTPGQGLQFLFEYFSETQRNKGNFPGRFSGRQFSNSRSEMNVSTLELGDSALYLCASSPLQGPREGTQYFGPGTRLTVL.

The chain combines TRBV7-3 with TRBJ2-2, with D unresolved. The CDR3 is made up of 14 amino acids. CDR1 SGHTA and CDR2 FQGTGA come from the germline V gene. Trimming took 4 bases from V and 5 from J, leaving 11 bases between them. The CDR3 nucleotides read TGTGCCAGCAGCTCCCTGGGCGATACCGGGGAGCTGTTTTTT. It translates to CASSSLGDTGELFF.

The rearrangement joins TRBV7-2 to TRBJ2-1; D is uncertain. The length of the CDR3 is 11 residues. V lost 5 bases to trimming and J lost 4 bases, with 3 bases between them. The V gene's germline CDR1 is SGHTA and CDR2 FQGNSA. Here the CDR3 DNA reads TGTGCCAGCAGCACTTACAATGAGCAGTTCTTC. It yields the protein CASSTYNEQFF.